The 26 T cell receptor beta chains listed next were all sequenced from one sample in a study of T cells in Graves' hyperthyroidism and ophthalmopathy. What was amplified from RNA transcripts were TCR beta CDR3 regions. TCR CDR3 regions were first amplified by RT-PCR with HTBI primers. TCRdb reprocessed the multiplex PCR reads with MiXCR, giving one entry per CDR3 protein. The sample lists about 570,000 distinct CDR3 sequences, approximately 44% seen once, with roughly 19% in the top ten. Material for sequencing was peripheral blood or thyroid tissue (not recorded which). All receptors come from an adult woman with Graves' disease, either hyperthyroidism or ophthalmopathy (not recorded which).

As to this clonotype: Given a much more abundant clone one base away, this may be a read error. J is TRBJ1-3 and V is TRBV4-1; D uncertain. Germline V lookup: CDR1 MGHRA, CDR2 YSYEKL. Deletions cut 2 bases from V and 0 bases from J, with 8 bases between. This CDR3 spans 15 amino acids. The CDR3 here is CASSQPLYSGNTIYF. The CDR3 DNA follows: TGCGCCAGCAGCCAACCACTGTACTCTGGAAACACCATATATTTT.

This clonotype was counted at least ten times. The V call is TRBV19, the J call TRBJ1-5; a weak D match, TRBD1 (6 bases). The CDR3 loop spans 15 amino acids. The germline CDR1 and CDR2 sequences are LNHDA and SQIVND (reference sequence). V gave up 7 bases and J gave up 1 base, with 14 bases separating them. CDR3 region: CASIKTGGSNQPQHF. The CDR3 bases are TGTGCCAGTATTAAGACAGGTGGGAGCAATCAGCCCCAGCATTTT.

This clonotype was counted a single time. The chain carries TRBV6-5 and TRBJ2-5; 8 bases map to TRBD1. J lost 1 base, V lost 5 bases, and 3 bases had no gene match. Germline-derived CDR1 and CDR2 are MNHEY and SVGAGI. CDR3 size: 14 residues. The CDR3: CASSAGQVQETQYF. The CDR3 nucleotides are TGTGCCAGCAGTGCGGGACAGGTCCAAGAGACCCAGTACTTC.

This clonotype was seen repeatedly, ten times or more. V usage is TRBV2 and J usage is TRBJ2-6; D is uncertain. CDR1 and CDR2 (germline): SNHLY, FYNNEI. Trimming shortened V by 5 bases and J by 4 bases, and 15 bases separated the two germline ends. The CDR3 is made up of 16 amino acids. In nucleotides, the CDR3 is TGTGCCAGCAGTTGGAGCTCCCAGGTGGGGGCCAACGTCCTGACTTTC. This codes for CASSWSSQVGANVLTF.

The CDR3 DNA follows: TGCAGCGTTGAAGGGGGTTCGTCTACCTACGAGCAGTACTTC. Protein: CSVEGGSSTYEQYF. V and J are TRBV29-1 and TRBJ2-7; D remains ambiguous. This CDR3 has 14 amino acids. CDR1 and CDR2 from the germline V gene are SQVTM and ANQGSEA. V was shortened by 1 base and J by 2 bases, with 12 bases between the two germline ends.

V usage is TRBV2 and J usage is TRBJ1-5; 7 bases align to TRBD1. V was pared by 6 bases and J by 5 bases, with 4 bases of the junction left unmatched. Germline V gene lookup returns CDR1 SNHLY and CDR2 FYNNEI. The CDR3 covers 13 residues. Here the CDR3 reads CASRATGYQPQHF. The CDR3 DNA follows: TGTGCCAGCAGGGCGACAGGGTATCAGCCCCAGCATTTT.

This clonotype came up many times. The J gene is TRBJ1-2, the V gene TRBV3-1; D possibly corresponds to TRBD1 (6 bases). The CDR3 sequence is 13 residues long. The germline CDR1 and CDR2 sequences are LGHDT and YNNKEL (reference sequence). Trimming took 3 bases from V and 4 from J, leaving 9 bases between them. CDR3 nucleotide sequence: TGTGCCAGCAGCCACCGGGACACCTATGGCTACACCTTC. Residues: CASSHRDTYGYTF. Looking up the rest from reference TRBV3-1 and TRBJ1-2 gives the full variable domain: DTAVSQTPKYLVTQMGNDKSIKCEQNLGHDTMYWYKQDSKKFLKIMFSYNNKELIINETVPNRFSPKSPDKAHLNLHINSLELGDSAVYFCASSHRDTYGYTFGSGTRLTVV.

This chain uses TRBV7-8 with TRBJ2-7; D gene unclear. The CDR3 covers 14 residues. From germline, CDR1 is SGHVS and CDR2 FQNEAQ. V was cut by 5 bases and J by 0 bases, with 11 bases left in between. The CDR3 loop reads CASSISLSSYEQYF. Here the CDR3 DNA reads TGTGCCAGCAGCATCAGTCTGAGCTCCTACGAGCAGTACTTC.

This clonotype was picked up many times. The chain employs TRBV5-6 and TRBJ2-7, with D uncertain. Germline CDR1 reads SGHDT; CDR2 reads YYEEEE. Trimming pared 4 bases from V and 4 bases from J, leaving 6 bases between. This CDR3 region has 11 residues. CDR3 DNA: TGTGCCAGCAGCGATGAATACGAGCAGTACTTC. Protein sequence: CASSDEYEQYF. The whole variable domain, filled in from reference TRBV5-6 and TRBJ2-7, reads DAGVTQSPTHLIKTRGQQVTLRCSPKSGHDTVSWYQQALGQGPQFIFQYYEEEERQRGNFPDRFSGHQFPNYSSELNVNALLLGDSALYLCASSDEYEQYFGPGTRLTVT.

The table lists this clonotype with many counts. The rearrangement joins TRBV20-1 to TRBJ1-5; 7 nucleotides agree with TRBD1. The junction had 7 bases not matched to a gene; V was cut back by 1 base and J by 7 bases. The germline V gene has CDR1 DFQATT and CDR2 SNEGSKA (reference sequence). This CDR3 has 14 amino acids. The CDR3 coding sequence is TGCAGTGCTAGAGTGGGACAGTCCGCCCAGCCCCAGCATTTT. Its protein product is CSARVGQSAQPQHF.

This clonotype came up once. This chain links TRBV7-9 with TRBJ2-7; D is undetermined. Germline CDR1 SEHNR, CDR2 FQNEAQ (reference sequence). Trimming stripped 6 bases from V and 6 bases from J, with 21 bases between. The CDR3 sequence is 15 residues long. The CDR3 sequence: CASSPDRRQTREQYF. In DNA, the CDR3 is TGTGCCAGCAGTCCTGATCGACGCCAAACCCGCGAGCAGTACTTC.

The chain carries TRBV7-3 and TRBJ2-3, with D unclear. The germline V gene has CDR1 SGHTA and CDR2 FQGTGA. The CDR3 runs 16 residues. The ends were cut back, 5 bases at V and 0 bases at J, with 15 bases in the middle. This CDR3 reads CASSDYLLGSTDTQYF. The CDR3 nucleotides read TGTGCCAGCAGCGATTATCTTCTCGGGAGCACAGATACGCAGTATTTT.

The chain carries TRBV18 and TRBJ1-3; a possible D gene is TRBD1 (6 bases). The CDR3 extends over 16 amino acids. Per the germline V gene, CDR1 is KGHSH and CDR2 is LQKENI. The V gene lost 7 bases and the J gene lost 4 bases, with 20 bases spanning the gap. As DNA, the CDR3 is TGTGCCAGCTGCCGGGACACCCCGACTACGGGAAACACCATATATTTT. Amino acid sequence: CASCRDTPTTGNTIYF.

This clonotype was seen many times. The rearrangement joins TRBV20-1 to TRBJ2-7; 10 bases agree with TRBD2. With 5 bases clipped from V and 1 base from J, the junction kept 11 bases outside the gene matches. The CDR3 totals 16 residues. Germline lookup yields CDR1 DFQATT and CDR2 SNEGSKA (reference sequence). DNA of the CDR3: TGCAGTGCTTCCGGGGTAGCGGGAGGACTTTCCTACGAGCAGTACTTC. Its protein product is CSASGVAGGLSYEQYF.

This clonotype occurred many times. The chain employs TRBV20-1 and TRBJ2-7, with 8 bases lining up with TRBD1. Losses at the gene ends were 0 bases for V and 5 bases for J; bases not matched to a gene: 6. Germline V CDR1 and CDR2: DFQATT, SNEGSKA (reference sequence). The CDR3 has 14 amino acids. CDR3 amino acids: CSARDWTGMDEQYF. CDR3 sequence (DNA): TGCAGTGCTAGAGATTGGACAGGGATGGACGAGCAGTACTTC.

A single count supports this clonotype. The chain joins TRBV15 to TRBJ1-3, with D unclear. In germline, CDR1 is LNHNV, CDR2 YYDKDF (reference sequence). The CDR3 length is 12 residues. V was clipped by 4 bases and J by 0 bases, with 1 base between them. CDR3 in DNA: TGTGCCACCAGCATCTCTGGAAACACCATATATTTT. As protein: CATSISGNTIYF. Full variable domain (rest looked up from reference TRBV15 and TRBJ1-3): DAMVIQNPRYQVTQFGKPVTLSCSQTLNHNVMYWYQQKSSQAPKLLFHYYDKDFNNEADTPDNFQSRRPNTSFCFLDIRSPGLGDTAMYLCATSISGNTIYFGEGSWLTVV.

The V and J genes are TRBV27 and TRBJ1-1, with a possible D match to TRBD1 (5 bases). CDR3 size: 15 residues. CDR1 is MNHEY, CDR2 SMNVEV, per germline (reference sequence). V gave up 10 bases and J gave up 0 bases, with 18 bases separating them. The CDR3 nucleotides are TGTGCCACGCGAAAGATGGGGCACCTGAACACTGAAGCTTTCTTT. Translated: CATRKMGHLNTEAFF.

This chain joins TRBV7-8 and TRBJ2-5; 7 bases agree with TRBD1. Germline trimming cut 6 bases from V and 10 bases from J; bases unmatched to any gene: 17. Germline V CDR1 and CDR2: SGHVS, FQNEAQ. The CDR3 is made up of 15 amino acids. CDR3: CASRPGGAAQGVQYF. The CDR3, as DNA: TGTGCCAGCAGACCAGGGGGTGCGGCCCAGGGGGTCCAGTACTTC. Based on the CDR3 plus reference TRBV7-8 and TRBJ2-5, the full variable domain is GAGVSQSPRYKVAKRGQDVALRCDPISGHVSLFWYQQALGQGPEFLTYFQNEAQLDKSGLPSDRFFAERPEGSVSTLKIQRTQQEDSAVYLCASRPGGAAQGVQYFGPGTRLLVL.

The count of this clonotype is one. This chain links TRBV20-1 with TRBJ1-2; TRBD1 aligns across 10 bases. The V gene's germline CDR1 is DFQATT and CDR2 SNEGSKA (reference sequence). V lost 6 bases, J lost 7 bases, and 17 bases stayed unmatched. This CDR3 is built from 16 residues. Here the CDR3 reads CSAYPPGQGESGGYTF. The DNA of the CDR3 is TGCAGTGCGTACCCCCCTGGACAGGGGGAATCTGGTGGCTACACCTTC.

This clonotype has at least ten counts. The genes are TRBV29-1 and TRBJ2-5; no definite D call. The CDR3 totals 16 residues. The V gene lost 4 bases and the J gene lost 1 base, with 19 bases spanning the gap. Per germline, CDR1 SQVTM and CDR2 ANQGSEA. Here the CDR3 reads CSVGGHSAWVQETQYF. The CDR3, as DNA: TGCAGCGTTGGTGGGCACAGCGCGTGGGTCCAAGAGACCCAGTACTTC.

This clonotype has ten or more counts. V usage is TRBV11-2 and J usage is TRBJ1-1, with TRBD1 as a possible D gene (5 bases). V was pared by 1 base and J by 3 bases, with 18 bases between. Germline loops: CDR1 SGHAT, CDR2 FQNNGV. The CDR3 is made up of 17 amino acids. CDR3 nucleotides: TGTGCCAGCAGCTTAGCAGGGTCGGGTCTCTTGCACACTGAAGCTTTCTTT. As protein: CASSLAGSGLLHTEAFF.

This sequence joins TRBV7-9 and TRBJ1-2, with unresolved D. This CDR3 spans 14 amino acids. CDR1 is SEHNR, CDR2 FQNEAQ, per germline (reference sequence). V gave up 5 bases and J gave up 7 bases, with 17 bases separating them. DNA for the CDR3: TGTGCCAGCAGCCACGCCGGCGGAGGTGGTGGCTACACCTTC. It yields the protein CASSHAGGGGGYTF.

As for this clonotype: One base away lies a much larger clone, so this may be a sequencing read error. CDR3 residues: CSAGDLWTGSGEQYF. Written as DNA, the CDR3 is TGCAGTGCTGGAGATCTGTGGACAGGGTCGGGGGAGCAGTACTTC. The rearrangement joins TRBV20-1 to TRBJ2-7; 8 bases match TRBD1. Per the germline V gene, CDR1 is DFQATT and CDR2 is SNEGSKA (reference sequence). The CDR3 length is 15 residues.

The table lists this clonotype with many counts. The gene calls are TRBV20-1 and TRBJ1-6; D may be TRBD1 (5 bases). V was pared by 6 bases and J by 7 bases, with 16 bases between. Germline assignment: CDR1 DFQATT and CDR2 SNEGSKA (reference sequence). This CDR3 region has 14 residues. CDR3 coding DNA: TGCAGTGCGCCGGGGGGAGCGCGGAATTCACCCCTCCACTTT. Its translation: CSAPGGARNSPLHF.

The V and J genes are TRBV10-3 and TRBJ2-7, with D perhaps TRBD1 (6 bases). The CDR3 length is 13 residues. CDR1 and CDR2 (germline): ENHRY, SYGVKD. The V end lost 5 bases, the J end lost 5 bases, and 13 bases lay between the germline ends. For the CDR3, the DNA is TGTGCCATCAGTTACAGGGCGGTCGACGAGCAGTACTTC. It specifies CAISYRAVDEQYF.

V usage is TRBV20-1 and J usage is TRBJ1-5; tentative D call: TRBD1 (6 bases). This CDR3 has 16 residues. The germline V gene has CDR1 DFQATT and CDR2 SNEGSKA (reference sequence). V dropped 4 bases and J dropped 0 bases, with 16 bases sitting between them. The CDR3 loop is CSAIPPGHLSNQPQHF. CDR3 in DNA: TGCAGTGCTATCCCCCCGGGACACCTTAGCAATCAGCCCCAGCATTTT.